This T cell receptor (beta chain) was documented in a study of T cell responses to AZD1222 COVID-19 vaccine. The method was immunoSEQ multiplex PCR; TCRdb's version includes in-frame clones alone and lacks a portion of them. Found here are 95,000 to 150,000 clones, roughly 89% of them singletons; the top ten hold 5.4%. Trimming pared 3 bases from V and 4 bases from J, leaving 9 bases between. This CDR3 is 13 amino acids long. Germline lookup yields CDR1 MNHEY and CDR2 SVGAGI. The chain joins TRBV6-5 to TRBJ1-1; perhaps TRBD1 as D (6 bases). The receptor's source is an adult in good health. This material consisted of peripheral blood, taken on day 0 of AZD1222 vaccination. CDR3 sequence (DNA): TGTGCCAGCAGTTATCACAGGGTCACTGAAGCTTTCTTT. This sequence encodes CASSYHRVTEAFF.